The entry that follows covers one T cell receptor (beta chain) sequence. The sample comes from a study of blood T cell repertoires in COVID-19. The ends lost 3 bases at V and 4 bases at J; junction bases unmatched: 6. The CDR3 is 16 residues long. Germline CDR1 is SGDLS and CDR2 is YYNGEE. Sequencing was performed with immunoSEQ multiplex PCR; in TCRdb, only in-frame clones are kept and a portion is missing. Of over 200,000 clones in the sample, about nine tenths are singletons; the top ten hold more than 1%. Everyone who took part was roughly 18 to 89 years old, and they came from about 25 US areas. Participants reported their clinical history, and cohort assignment relied on those reports.

The material sequenced was PBMCs or T cells enriched from blood (not recorded which). This chain connects TRBV9 to TRBJ2-4; 11 bases match TRBD2. This receptor was identified in a human donor in a cohort exposed to, infected with or recovered from COVID-19 (not recorded which). The donor label of this sample is uncertain. The CDR3 coding sequence is TGTGCCAGCAGCGCCCTAGCGGGGGGATCTAAAAACATTCAGTACTTC. Encoded protein: CASSALAGGSKNIQYF.